This entry lists 8 T cell receptor beta chains sequenced from one sample in a study of cytomegalovirus exposure and HLA in healthy donors. PCR amplification relied on 60 Vbeta primers (plus 13 Jbeta primers). Only in-frame clones appear in the TCRdb table, and some are missing; sequencing was by immunoSEQ multiplex PCR. The sample carries fewer than 100,000 clones, around four fifths recorded once. Material for sequencing was PBMCs. Receptor source: a male donor in good health and CMV-seropositive.

This rearrangement joins TRBV19 to TRBJ1-5; perhaps TRBD1 as D (5 bases). V lost 7 bases and J 6 bases, leaving 16 bases between the germline ends. The CDR3 has 14 amino acids. CDR1 and CDR2 from the germline V gene are LNHDA and SQIVND (reference sequence). The CDR3 here is CASTPAGYRQPQHF. The CDR3 DNA follows: TGTGCCAGTACTCCCGCAGGGTACCGTCAGCCCCAGCATTTT.

The chain is built from TRBV5-1 and TRBJ1-2, with TRBD1 identical over 7 bases. The V gene's germline CDR1 is SGHRS and CDR2 YFSETQ. The V and J ends lost 7 bases and 6 bases, in that order; junction bases with no gene match: 9. CDR3 length equals 13 residues. The CDR3 sequence is CASRPEGADGYTF. The CDR3 DNA reads TGCGCCAGCCGCCCAGAGGGGGCGGATGGCTACACCTTC. Supplemented by reference TRBV5-1 and TRBJ1-2, the full variable domain reads KAGVTQTPRYLIKTRGQQVTLSCSPISGHRSVSWYQQTPGQGLQFLFEYFSETQRNKGNFPGRFSGRQFSNSRSEMNVSTLELGDSALYLCASRPEGADGYTFGSGTRLTVV.

The V and J genes are TRBV11-2 and TRBJ2-1; 8 bases map to TRBD1. Losses at the gene ends were 1 base for V and 3 bases for J; bases not matched to a gene: 5. CDR3 length: 16 amino acids. Germline V gene data show CDR1 as SGHAT and CDR2 as FQNNGV. The CDR3 sequence is CASSLGVTGGYNEQFF. CDR3 bases: TGTGCCAGCAGCTTAGGGGTTACAGGGGGCTACAATGAGCAGTTCTTC. Combining the CDR3 with reference TRBV11-2 and TRBJ2-1 gives the whole variable domain EAGVAQSPRYKIIEKRQSVAFWCNPISGHATLYWYQQILGQGPKLLIQFQNNGVVDDSQLPKDRFSAERLKGVDSTLKIQPAKLEDSAVYLCASSLGVTGGYNEQFFGPGTRLTVL.

This clone appeared once. The chain joins TRBV27 to TRBJ2-1; 9 bases line up with TRBD1. V was clipped by 4 bases and J by 0 bases; unmatched bases: 16. Germline CDR1 reads MNHEY; CDR2 reads SMNVEV (reference sequence). There are 20 residues in the CDR3. The CDR3 sequence: CASSSGTGISERSSYNEQFF. In DNA, the CDR3 is TGTGCCAGCAGTTCCGGGACAGGGATAAGCGAGCGGAGCTCCTACAATGAGCAGTTCTTC.

The chain combines TRBV27 with TRBJ2-7, with 8 positions matching TRBD1. The CDR3 loop spans 15 amino acids. J was trimmed by 3 bases and V by 2 bases; bases with no gene match: 6. Germline CDR1 reads MNHEY; CDR2 reads SMNVEV (reference sequence). CDR3 in DNA: TGTGCCAGCAGTTTAATTCACAGGGGGGACTACGAGCAGTACTTC. It encodes CASSLIHRGDYEQYF.

The chain combines TRBV19 with TRBJ2-7, with 8 nucleotides matching TRBD2. The CDR3 spans 15 residues. CDR1 LNHDA and CDR2 SQIVND come from the germline V gene (reference sequence). The V gene end was trimmed by 3 bases and the J gene end by 0 bases; junction bases not matched to a gene: 4. CDR3 loop: CASSMSGGSSYEQYF. CDR3 sequence (DNA): TGTGCCAGTAGTATGTCGGGAGGGTCCTCCTACGAGCAGTACTTC. Full variable domain (remainder filled in from reference TRBV19 and TRBJ2-7): DGGITQSPKYLFRKEGQNVTLSCEQNLNHDAMYWYRQDPGQGLRLIYYSQIVNDFQKGDIAEGYSVSREKKESFPLTVTSAQKNPTAFYLCASSMSGGSSYEQYFGPGTRLTVT.

The chain joins TRBV19 to TRBJ1-1; the D is unclear. Germline CDR1 and CDR2: LNHDA and SQIVND (reference sequence). With 5 bases removed from V and 1 base from J, the gap between germline ends came to 11 bases. This CDR3 spans 14 amino acids. The CDR3 region has the DNA TGTGCCAGTAGTGATCAGGTCCCGAACACTGAAGCTTTCTTT. Amino acid sequence: CASSDQVPNTEAFF.

The chain combines TRBV4-1 with TRBJ1-5; the D gene is possibly TRBD1 (5 bases). The CDR3 contains 18 residues. The germline gives CDR1 MGHRA, CDR2 YSYEKL. Deletions cut 0 bases from V and 1 base from J, with 16 bases between. CDR3 sequence (DNA): TGCGCCAGCAGCCAAGACCCTCCAGGGCCAGGGAGCAATCAGCCCCAGCATTTT. Translating it yields CASSQDPPGPGSNQPQHF.